The following is a TCR beta chain sequence with its context. This sample was taken from a study of T cell changes during pregnancy in multiple sclerosis. The data were produced by immunoSEQ multiplex PCR, yet TCRdb's version contains in-frame clones alone and is incomplete. The sample records about 75,000 clones, around 94% being singletons. J lost 5 bases, V lost 1 base, and 2 bases had no gene match. Germline CDR1 and CDR2: MGHRA and YSYEKL. The CDR3 loop spans 14 amino acids. This TCR came from a female donor with multiple sclerosis, enrolled in a pregnancy study. The chain couples TRBV4-1 to TRBJ1-1, with TRBD1 matching over 9 bases. The sequences come from CD4+ T cells from peripheral blood mononuclear cells, collected after pregnancy. DNA of the CDR3: TGCGCCAGCAGCCAAGTTGACAGGGGGACTGAAGCTTTCTTT. Amino acid sequence: CASSQVDRGTEAFF.